These T cell receptor beta chains were read from a single sample in a study of spatial heterogeneity in lung cancer. TCRdb reprocessed the 5' RACE reads with MiXCR, giving one entry per CDR3 protein. Here the sample spans about 23,000 distinct CDR3 sequences, around 4.6% being singletons. The source was PBMCs, collected at surgery. Every receptor here comes from a male donor with early-stage non-small cell lung cancer. Each CDR3 is given with its conserved first and last residue. D genes are given only for firm matches. The size field is filled for only some rows; it gives once, few, many or a size class.

CASRQQGTEAFF | TGTGCCAGCAGGCAGCAGGGGACTGAAGCTTTCTTT | TRBJ1-1 | TRBV7-8 | many | .
CASSFELVNNEQFF | TGTGCCAGCAGCTTCGAACTTGTAAACAATGAGCAGTTCTTC | TRBJ2-1 | TRBV5-5 | many | .
CASSLLLGSHYEQYF | TGTGCCAGCAGTTTATTGTTGGGCAGCCACTACGAGCAGTACTTC | TRBJ2-7 | TRBV27 | few | .
CASSAASSGTQYF | TGCGCCAGCAGTGCAGCATCGAGTGGGACCCAGTACTTC | TRBJ2-5 | TRBV10-1 | many | .
CASSLGLATDTQYF | TGTGCCAGCAGCTTAGGGCTAGCGACAGATACGCAGTATTTT | TRBJ2-3 | TRBV7-9 | many | .
CSVEVRTGGGEQYF | TGCAGCGTTGAAGTTAGGACAGGGGGAGGCGAGCAGTACTTC | TRBJ2-7 | TRBV29-1 | many | TRBD1
CASGTWGYGYTF | TGTGCTAGTGGGACGTGGGGCTATGGCTACACCTTC | TRBJ1-2 | TRBV12-5 | many | .
CASSLGASGSTDTQYF | TGTGCCAGCAGCTTAGGCGCTAGCGGGAGCACAGATACGCAGTATTTT | TRBJ2-3 | TRBV7-7 | many | TRBD2
CASSTTSLEQYF | TGTGCCAGCAGTACGACATCACTTGAGCAGTACTTC | TRBJ2-7 | TRBV28 | many | .
CASSHEGFTDTQYF | TGTGCCAGCAGCCACGAGGGGTTCACAGATACGCAGTATTTT | TRBJ2-3 | TRBV3-1 | many | .
CASSLGGGGYTF | TGTGCCAGCAGCTTAGGGGGAGGAGGCTACACCTTC | TRBJ1-2 | TRBV7-2 | many | .
CASSSPGTGEGYTF | TGTGCCAGCAGTTCTCCCGGGACAGGGGAAGGCTACACCTTC | TRBJ1-2 | TRBV6-6 | few | TRBD1
CASSLRLVLAASYEQYF | TGTGCCAGCAGTTTAAGGTTGGTGCTAGCGGCTTCCTACGAGCAGTACTTC | TRBJ2-7 | TRBV28 | many | TRBD2
CASSAGQERVYGYTF | TGTGCCAGCAGCGCTGGACAGGAGAGGGTCTATGGCTACACCTTC | TRBJ1-2 | TRBV7-9 | many | TRBD1
CASSLDSPPRPLHF | TGTGCCAGCAGCTTAGATTCCCCACCCCGACCCCTCCACTTT | TRBJ1-6 | TRBV11-2 | many | .
CSARDRLAGGSWSTDTQYF | TGCAGTGCTAGAGATAGACTAGCGGGAGGGAGCTGGAGCACAGATACGCAGTATTTT | TRBJ2-3 | TRBV20-1 | many | TRBD2
CSARVGYTEAFF | TGCAGTGCTAGGGTCGGATACACTGAAGCTTTCTTT | TRBJ1-1 | TRBV20-1 | few | .
CASSLLLGQETQYF | TGTGCCAGCAGTTTATTGTTAGGACAAGAGACCCAGTACTTC | TRBJ2-5 | TRBV27 | many | .
CASSQAYSGSDEKLFF | TGTGCCAGCAGCCAAGCTTACAGCGGATCAGATGAAAAACTGTTTTTT | TRBJ1-4 | TRBV3-1 | . | .
CASSIGGQGTNEQFF | TGTGCCAGTAGTATAGGGGGACAGGGTACGAATGAGCAGTTCTTC | TRBJ2-1 | TRBV19 | many | TRBD1
CASKETGPTSYYGYTF | TGTGCCAGTAAGGAAACAGGGCCAACGTCGTACTATGGCTACACCTTC | TRBJ1-2 | TRBV19 | many | .
CASSLGDLGLDEQFF | TGTGCCAGCAGCTTAGGGGACCTTGGGTTAGATGAGCAGTTCTTC | TRBJ2-1 | TRBV7-2 | many | .
CASKPGLATSTDTQYF | TGCGCCAGCAAACCGGGACTAGCGACTAGCACAGATACGCAGTATTTT | TRBJ2-3 | TRBV5-1 | many | TRBD2
CASSLQGRGSEQYF | TGTGCCAGCAGCCTACAGGGAAGGGGGAGCGAGCAGTACTTC | TRBJ2-7 | TRBV11-1 | many | .
CATSDSGAPARQETQYF | TGTGCCACCAGTGATTCTGGCGCGCCAGCAAGACAAGAGACCCAGTACTTC | TRBJ2-5 | TRBV24-1 | . | .
CASSSQDWGLYF | TGTGCCAGCAGTTCCCAAGATTGGGGGTTGTATTTT | TRBJ2-3 | TRBV27 | many | .
CASSLRPRQGAGNQPQHF | TGTGCCAGCAGCTTAAGGCCCAGACAGGGGGCGGGCAATCAGCCCCAGCATTTT | TRBJ1-5 | TRBV7-3 | many | TRBD1
CASSLRETQYF | TGTGCCAGCAGTTTACGTGAGACCCAGTACTTC | TRBJ2-5 | TRBV28 | many | .
CASSYDFLSTDTQYF | TGTGCCAGCAGTTACGATTTCCTGAGCACAGATACGCAGTATTTT | TRBJ2-3 | TRBV6-5 | few | .
CASSSGSQPDEQYF | TGTGCCAGCAGTAGCGGCAGCCAGCCCGACGAGCAGTACTTC | TRBJ2-7 | TRBV28 | many | .
CASSLQGYEQYF | TGTGCCAGCAGTTTACAGGGTTACGAGCAGTACTTC | TRBJ2-7 | TRBV12-3/TRBV12-4 | many | .
CASSLWQGGGYTF | TGTGCCAGCAGTTTATGGCAGGGGGGAGGCTACACCTTC | TRBJ1-2 | TRBV28 | many | TRBD1
CASSNQGNEQFF | TGTGCCAGCAGTAACCAGGGCAATGAGCAGTTCTTC | TRBJ2-1 | TRBV2 | many | .
CASRDSQGEQYF | TGTGCCAGCAGGGATTCGCAGGGCGAGCAGTACTTC | TRBJ2-7 | TRBV28 | medium-sized | .
CAISDHGTQAGEQYF | TGTGCCATCAGTGACCACGGGACGCAGGCCGGCGAGCAGTACTTC | TRBJ2-7 | TRBV10-3 | medium-sized | .
CANSLGAADTQYF | TGTGCCAACTCCCTTGGCGCGGCTGATACGCAGTATTTT | TRBJ2-3 | TRBV12-3/TRBV12-4 | many | .
CASSSGHLYGYTF | TGTGCCAGCAGTTCCGGACACCTCTATGGCTACACCTTC | TRBJ1-2 | TRBV12-3/TRBV12-4 | many | .
CASGSGRSYEQYF | TGTGCCAGCGGGAGCGGGCGCTCCTACGAGCAGTACTTC | TRBJ2-7 | TRBV6-5 | many | .
CSARQGARTEAFF | TGCAGTGCACGACAGGGGGCGAGGACTGAAGCTTTCTTT | TRBJ1-1 | TRBV20-1 | many | TRBD1
CAWRDGGLAGGTGELFF | TGTGCCTGGAGGGACGGAGGACTAGCGGGGGGGACCGGGGAGCTGTTTTTT | TRBJ2-2 | TRBV30 | many | TRBD2
CASSIGGTGPGQPQHF | TGCGCCAGCAGCATAGGAGGGACTGGCCCGGGACAGCCCCAGCATTTT | TRBJ1-5 | TRBV5-1 | many | .
CSASQDRNEQFF | TGCAGTGCTAGCCAGGACAGAAATGAGCAGTTCTTC | TRBJ2-1 | TRBV20-1 | medium-sized | .
CASSSGGYNEQFF | TGTGCCAGCAGCTCAGGGGGGTACAATGAGCAGTTCTTC | TRBJ2-1 | TRBV7-2 | many | .
CASVSTNTGELFF | TGTGCCAGCGTTAGTACGAACACCGGGGAGCTGTTTTTT | TRBJ2-2 | TRBV25-1 | many | .